This T cell receptor (beta chain) was documented in a study of T cell clonotyping in hematopoietic cell transplantation. Study-level information: Cytoreduction preceded collection of pretransplant recipient samples. Study-wide results and limits: Recipient TCR diversity dropped after transplant; expanded clonotypes rose from day 30 to 180.

The time point is: recipient sample about 28 days before transplant, after cytoreduction. Concerning this clone: No antigen is known for it.

Libraries were prepared by immunoSEQ multiplex PCR; TCRdb keeps only in-frame clonotypes and omits some of them. The sample contains about 80,000 clones, approximately 95% of which appear only once. The germline gives CDR1 SQVTM, CDR2 ANQGSEA. The junction had 7 bases not matched to a gene; V was cut back by 7 bases and J by 3 bases. The CDR3 sequence is 13 residues long. The sequencing here drew on peripheral blood mononuclear cells, taken before stem cell transplant. The V call is TRBV29-1, the J call TRBJ1-1, with TRBD1 matching 8 bases. The TCR comes from a woman aged 50 to 60 with acute myeloid leukemia. Some clones in this sample may be carry-over from other donors' samples. The CDR3 region has the DNA TGCAGCGCTGACCGGGACAGGTACACTGAAGCTTTCTTT. It specifies CSADRDRYTEAFF.